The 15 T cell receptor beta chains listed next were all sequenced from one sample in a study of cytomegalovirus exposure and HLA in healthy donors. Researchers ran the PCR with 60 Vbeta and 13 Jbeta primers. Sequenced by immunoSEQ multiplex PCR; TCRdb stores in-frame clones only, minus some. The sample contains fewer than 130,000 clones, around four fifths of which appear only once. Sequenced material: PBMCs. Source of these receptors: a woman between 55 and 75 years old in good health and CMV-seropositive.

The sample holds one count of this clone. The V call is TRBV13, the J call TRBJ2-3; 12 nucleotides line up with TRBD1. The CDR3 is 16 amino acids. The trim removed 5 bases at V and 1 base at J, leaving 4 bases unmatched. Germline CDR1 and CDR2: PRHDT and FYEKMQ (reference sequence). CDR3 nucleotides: TGTGCCAGCAGCGGGGACAGGGGGCGAGGCACAGATACGCAGTATTTT. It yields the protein CASSGDRGRGTDTQYF.

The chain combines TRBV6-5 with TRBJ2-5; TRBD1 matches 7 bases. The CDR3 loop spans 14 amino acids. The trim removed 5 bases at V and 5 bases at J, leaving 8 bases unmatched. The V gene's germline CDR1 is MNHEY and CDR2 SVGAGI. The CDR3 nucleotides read TGTGCCAGCAGTGTAACAGGGGTGACTGAGACCCAGTACTTC. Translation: CASSVTGVTETQYF.

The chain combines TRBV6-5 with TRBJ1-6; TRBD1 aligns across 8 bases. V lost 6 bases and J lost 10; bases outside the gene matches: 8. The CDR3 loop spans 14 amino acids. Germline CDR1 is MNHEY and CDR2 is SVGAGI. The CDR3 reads CASREQGDGSPLHF. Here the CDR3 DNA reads TGTGCCAGCAGAGAACAGGGGGACGGATCACCCCTCCACTTT.

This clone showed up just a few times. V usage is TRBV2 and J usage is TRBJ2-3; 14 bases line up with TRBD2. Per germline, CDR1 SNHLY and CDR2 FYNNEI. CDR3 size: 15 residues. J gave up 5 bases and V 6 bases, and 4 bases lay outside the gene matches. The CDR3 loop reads CASRRLAGGEDTQYF. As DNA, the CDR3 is TGTGCCAGCAGGAGACTAGCGGGAGGGGAAGATACGCAGTATTTT.

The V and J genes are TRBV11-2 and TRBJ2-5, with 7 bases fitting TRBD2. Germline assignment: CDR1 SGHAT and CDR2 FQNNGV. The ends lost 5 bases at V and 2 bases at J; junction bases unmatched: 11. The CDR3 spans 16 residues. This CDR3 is CASSLAAGVLQETQYF. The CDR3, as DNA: TGTGCCAGCAGCCTGGCGGCGGGAGTCCTACAAGAGACCCAGTACTTC.

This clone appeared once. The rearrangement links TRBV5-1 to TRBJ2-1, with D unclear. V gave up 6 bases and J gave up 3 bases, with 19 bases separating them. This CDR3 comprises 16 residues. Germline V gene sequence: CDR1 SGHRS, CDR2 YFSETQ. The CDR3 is CASTPPWAGNYNEQFF. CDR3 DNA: TGCGCCAGCACCCCTCCCTGGGCCGGCAACTACAATGAGCAGTTCTTC.

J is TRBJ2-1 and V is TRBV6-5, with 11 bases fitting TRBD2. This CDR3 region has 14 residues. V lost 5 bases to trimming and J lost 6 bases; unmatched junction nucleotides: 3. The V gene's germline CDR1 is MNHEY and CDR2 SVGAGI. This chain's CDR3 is CASSRGLAVNEQFF. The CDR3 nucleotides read TGTGCCAGCAGTAGGGGACTAGCGGTCAATGAGCAGTTCTTC.

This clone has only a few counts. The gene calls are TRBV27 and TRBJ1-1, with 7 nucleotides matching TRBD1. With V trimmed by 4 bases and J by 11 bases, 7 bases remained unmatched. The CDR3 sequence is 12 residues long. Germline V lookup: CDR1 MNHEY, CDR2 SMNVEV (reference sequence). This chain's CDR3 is CASSSRQGRAFF. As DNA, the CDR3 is TGTGCCAGCAGTTCGCGACAGGGTAGGGCTTTCTTT.

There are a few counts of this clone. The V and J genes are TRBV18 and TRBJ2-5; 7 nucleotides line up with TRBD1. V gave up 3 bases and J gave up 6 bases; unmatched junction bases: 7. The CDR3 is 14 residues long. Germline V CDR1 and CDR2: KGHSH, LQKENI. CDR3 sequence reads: CASSPGQQGQTQYF. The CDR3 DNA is TGTGCCAGCTCACCGGGACAGCAAGGGCAGACCCAGTACTTC.

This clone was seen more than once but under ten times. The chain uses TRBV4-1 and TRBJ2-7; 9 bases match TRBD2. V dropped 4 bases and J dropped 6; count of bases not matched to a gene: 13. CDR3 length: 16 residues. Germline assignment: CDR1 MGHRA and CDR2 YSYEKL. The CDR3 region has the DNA TGCGCCAGCAGCCCAAGATTAGGGCGGGAGGGCGCCGAGCAGTACTTC. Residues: CASSPRLGREGAEQYF.

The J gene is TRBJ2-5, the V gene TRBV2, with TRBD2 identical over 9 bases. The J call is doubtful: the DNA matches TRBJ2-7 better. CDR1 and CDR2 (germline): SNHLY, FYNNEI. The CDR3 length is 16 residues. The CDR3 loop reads CASSELLAGHTYEQYF. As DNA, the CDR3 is TGTGCCAGCAGTGAACTTCTAGCGGGGCACACCTACGAGCAGTACTTC.

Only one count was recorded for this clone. The chain's CDR3 is CASSLGRGEGGYTF. For the CDR3, the DNA is TGTGCCAGCAGCTTGGGCAGGGGTGAGGGTGGCTACACCTTC. The chain combines TRBV5-4 with TRBJ1-2; a possible D gene is TRBD1 (6 bases). The germline gives CDR1 SGHNT, CDR2 YYREEE (reference sequence). Trimming stripped 0 bases from V and 7 bases from J, with 13 bases between. The CDR3 consists of 14 residues. The complete variable domain, with remaining parts taken from reference TRBV5-4 and TRBJ1-2, reads ETGVTQSPTHLIKTRGQQVTLRCSSQSGHNTVSWYQQALGQGPQFIFQYYREEENGRGNFPPRFSGLQFPNYSSELNVNALELDDSALYLCASSLGRGEGGYTFGSGTRLTVV.

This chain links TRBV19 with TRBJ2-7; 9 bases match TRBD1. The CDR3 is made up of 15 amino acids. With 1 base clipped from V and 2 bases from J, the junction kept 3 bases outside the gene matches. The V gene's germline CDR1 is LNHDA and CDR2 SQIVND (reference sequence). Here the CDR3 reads CASSIGGTGTYEQYF. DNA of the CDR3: TGTGCCAGTAGTATAGGAGGGACAGGGACCTACGAGCAGTACTTC.

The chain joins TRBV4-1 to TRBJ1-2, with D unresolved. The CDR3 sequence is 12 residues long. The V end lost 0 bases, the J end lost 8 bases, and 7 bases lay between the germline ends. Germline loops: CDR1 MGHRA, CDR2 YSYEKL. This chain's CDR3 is CASSQDYRGYTF. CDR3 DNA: TGCGCCAGCAGCCAAGATTACCGGGGCTACACCTTC.

DNA of the CDR3: TGTGCCATTGGGACGACAGGGGTCCCCTCCTACGAGCAGTACTTC. It translates to CAIGTTGVPSYEQYF. The chain has TRBV10-3 and TRBJ2-7; 8 bases line up with TRBD1. J was trimmed by 0 bases and V by 9 bases; bases with no gene match: 10. The germline CDR1 and CDR2 sequences are ENHRY and SYGVKD. CDR3 length: 15 residues.